Sequencing of this TCR beta chain was carried out in a study of T cells in localized non-small cell lung cancer. The study, taken as a whole, reports: Uninvolved adjacent lung had more T cell clonality than any other tissue, topping tumor. Longer overall survival was linked to higher blood T cell density.

Note on this clone: What it binds is unknown.

Repertoires were generated with immunoSEQ multiplex PCR, while TCRdb's copy carries only in-frame clones and drops some. The data show about 33,000 clones, approximately 81% seen once. The sample in question was peripheral blood, obtained before any cancer treatment. The receptor was isolated from an older male donor with stage II squamous cell lung carcinoma.

The CDR3 sequence: CAIKDRGRLGETQYF. The CDR3 DNA follows: TGTGCCATCAAGGACAGGGGCAGATTAGGAGAGACCCAGTACTTC. The chain combines TRBV10-3 with TRBJ2-5; 9 bases map to TRBD1. Germline V gives CDR1 ENHRY, CDR2 SYGVKD. The CDR3 runs 15 residues. Losses at the gene ends were 7 bases for V and 4 bases for J; bases not matched to a gene: 10.